One sample yielded the 2 T cell receptor beta chains listed below, sequenced in a study of control samples from healthy donors and cancer patients. Assay used: immunoSEQ multiplex PCR; TCRdb lists only in-frame clones, some missing. The table shows around 200,000 clones, with roughly 94% occurring only once. The sample taken for sequencing was blood. These receptors were obtained from a man in his fifties in good health.

This rearrangement joins TRBV7-8 to TRBJ2-7, with D possibly being TRBD1 (5 bases). Germline values: CDR1 SGHVS, CDR2 FQNEAQ. CDR3 length equals 20 residues. The germline V and J ends were trimmed by 2 bases and 1 base, with 27 bases remaining between them. CDR3: CASSLRGKSLLRDRSYEQYV. In DNA, the CDR3 is TGTGCCAGCAGCTTAAGAGGAAAGTCGTTGCTGAGAGACAGATCCTACGAGCAGTACGTC.

V usage is TRBV7-9 and J usage is TRBJ1-1; no definite D call. This CDR3 has 16 residues. CDR1 is SEHNR and CDR2 is FQNEAQ in the germline V gene (reference sequence). Trimming took off 1 base at V and 1 base at J, with 13 bases between the two ends. CDR3 coding DNA: TGTGCCAGCAGCTTAGTGGGTCCCCTCAAGAACACTGAAGCTTTCTTT. This encodes CASSLVGPLKNTEAFF.